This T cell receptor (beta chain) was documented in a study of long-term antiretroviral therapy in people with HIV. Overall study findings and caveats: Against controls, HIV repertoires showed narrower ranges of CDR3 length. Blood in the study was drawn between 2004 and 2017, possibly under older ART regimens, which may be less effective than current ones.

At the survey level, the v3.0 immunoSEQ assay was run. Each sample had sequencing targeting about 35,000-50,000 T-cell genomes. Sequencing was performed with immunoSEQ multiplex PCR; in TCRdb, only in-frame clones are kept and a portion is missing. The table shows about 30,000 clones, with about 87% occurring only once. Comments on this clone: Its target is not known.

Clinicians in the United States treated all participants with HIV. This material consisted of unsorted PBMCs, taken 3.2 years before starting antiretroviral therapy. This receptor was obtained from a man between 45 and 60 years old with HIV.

In nucleotides, the CDR3 is TGTGCCAGTAGTTCACGACAGGGTTCTACTGGAAACACCATATATTTT. Protein sequence: CASSSRQGSTGNTIYF. This chain joins TRBV19 and TRBJ1-3, with 7 bases fitting TRBD1. Germline V lookup: CDR1 LNHDA, CDR2 SQIVND (reference sequence). The J segment lost 2 bases and the V segment lost 5 bases, leaving 9 bases of the junction unmatched. CDR3 length: 16 amino acids.